A single sample is the source of the 6 T cell receptor beta chains below, sequenced in a study of blood T cell repertoires in COVID-19 (dated by TCRdb to the early 2020s). To prepare the library, the immunoSEQ multiplex PCR assay was applied. TCRdb provides this immuneACCESS table in a form limited to in-frame rearrangements. Some clones are lacking; in checked studies, under half of them reflect an unresolved V gene, and why the rest are absent is not known. This sample has 130,000 or so clones in its table, and over 80% of those were observed once. Clones ranked in the top ten supply 8.5% to 9% of the sample. Sequencing was carried out using peripheral blood. Source of these receptors: a young man with COVID-19, enrolled during active disease.

The CDR3 coding sequence is TGTGCCAGCACCGAAGACAGGTATTCTAGCACAGATACGCAGTATTTT. This gives the protein CASTEDRYSSTDTQYF. This chain uses TRBV2 with TRBJ2-3; perhaps TRBD1 as D (6 bases). This CDR3 has 16 amino acids. CDR1 is SNHLY, CDR2 FYNNEI, per germline. The V gene lost 7 bases and the J gene lost 0 bases, with 17 bases spanning the gap.

The gene calls are TRBV5-5 and TRBJ1-1; 7 positions agree with TRBD1. The germline gives CDR1 SGHKS, CDR2 YYEKEE (reference sequence). After removal of 2 bases from V and 4 bases from J, the junction contained 5 bases not matched to a gene. The CDR3 consists of 14 residues. This CDR3 reads CASSFQQGSTEAFF. DNA for the CDR3: TGTGCCAGCAGCTTTCAACAGGGGAGCACTGAAGCTTTCTTT.

This chain connects TRBV30 to TRBJ2-7; the match to TRBD2 covers 8 bases. This CDR3 has 11 amino acids. The V gene's germline CDR1 is GTSNPN and CDR2 SVGIG (reference sequence). V lost 1 base, J lost 7 bases, and 0 bases stayed unmatched. CDR3 DNA sequence: TGTGCCTGGAGTGCGGGGGGGGAGCAGTACTTC. It yields the protein CAWSAGGEQYF.

This chain joins TRBV16 and TRBJ1-1; 8 bases map to TRBD1. CDR3 length equals 16 residues. V gave up 1 base and J gave up 6 bases; unmatched junction bases: 10. CDR1 and CDR2 (germline): KGHSY, FQNENV. CDR3 nucleotides: TGTGCCAGCAGCCAATACCAATTGACAGGGGACGCTGAAGCTTTCTTT. Amino acids: CASSQYQLTGDAEAFF.

The V gene is TRBV19, the J gene TRBJ1-5, with TRBD1 matching over 8 bases. Trimming cost V 6 bases and J 4 bases; bases outside gene matches: 2. Germline loops: CDR1 LNHDA, CDR2 SQIVND (reference sequence). The CDR3 covers 13 residues. The CDR3 bases are TGTGCCAGTAGGGACAGGGATAATCAGCCCCAGCATTTT. It translates to CASRDRDNQPQHF. Complete variable domain (other parts from reference TRBV19 and TRBJ1-5): DGGITQSPKYLFRKEGQNVTLSCEQNLNHDAMYWYRQDPGQGLRLIYYSQIVNDFQKGDIAEGYSVSREKKESFPLTVTSAQKNPTAFYLCASRDRDNQPQHFGDGTRLSIL.

A single count supports this clone. This sequence joins TRBV9 and TRBJ2-5; D is unresolved. The CDR3 is 13 amino acids. Germline V gene sequence: CDR1 SGDLS, CDR2 YYNGEE. Trimming cost V 1 base and J 2 bases, with 6 bases left between them. The CDR3 here is CASSVQEQETQYF. CDR3 DNA: TGTGCCAGCAGCGTACAGGAACAAGAGACCCAGTACTTC. Supplemented by reference TRBV9 and TRBJ2-5, the full variable domain reads DSGVTQTPKHLITATGQRVTLRCSPRSGDLSVYWYQQSLDQGLQFLIQYYNGEERAKGNILERFSAQQFPDLHSELNLSSLELGDSALYFCASSVQEQETQYFGPGTRLLVL.